This T cell receptor beta chain comes out of a study of preoperative IRX-2 immunotherapy in early breast cancer. Here immunoSEQ multiplex PCR was the method, and the copy in TCRdb shows in-frame clones only, minus some. The sample lists 40,000 to 45,000 clones; roughly 94% were seen once. Treatment here: preoperative locoregional IRX-2 cytokine immunotherapy. This TCR derives from a human donor with breast cancer. Here the sequenced sample was tumor tissue, taken after IRX-2 immunotherapy.

CDR3 region: CASLIQPQHF. The CDR3, as DNA: TGTGCCAGTCTTATTCAGCCCCAGCATTTT. V and J are TRBV19 and TRBJ1-5; D remains unclear. The CDR3 loop spans 10 amino acids. Germline assignment: CDR1 LNHDA and CDR2 SQIVND (reference sequence). V dropped 8 bases and J dropped 6 bases, with 5 bases sitting between them.